Sequencing of this T cell receptor (beta chain) was carried out in a study of T-cell memory formation after mild COVID-19. This clonotype was counted a few times. TCRdb passed the 5' RACE reads through MiXCR, listing each CDR3 protein once. The data show approximately 350,000 distinct CDR3 sequences, roughly 13% seen once. The V end lost 5 bases, the J end lost 4 bases, and 13 bases lay between the germline ends. This CDR3 spans 13 amino acids. Germline V gene sequence: CDR1 DFQATT, CDR2 SNEGSKA (reference sequence). Material for sequencing was PBMCs or a T cell subset sorted from them (not recorded which). This sequence joins TRBV20-1 and TRBJ2-3; D could derive from TRBD1 or TRBD2 (6 bases each). This receptor was taken from a man between 18 and 29 years old who had mild COVID-19 (a few samples of this study predate the infection). Cell type and time point are not known. The CDR3 reads CSAEEGGSDTQYF. As DNA, the CDR3 is TGCAGTGCTGAAGAGGGGGGATCAGATACGCAGTATTTT.